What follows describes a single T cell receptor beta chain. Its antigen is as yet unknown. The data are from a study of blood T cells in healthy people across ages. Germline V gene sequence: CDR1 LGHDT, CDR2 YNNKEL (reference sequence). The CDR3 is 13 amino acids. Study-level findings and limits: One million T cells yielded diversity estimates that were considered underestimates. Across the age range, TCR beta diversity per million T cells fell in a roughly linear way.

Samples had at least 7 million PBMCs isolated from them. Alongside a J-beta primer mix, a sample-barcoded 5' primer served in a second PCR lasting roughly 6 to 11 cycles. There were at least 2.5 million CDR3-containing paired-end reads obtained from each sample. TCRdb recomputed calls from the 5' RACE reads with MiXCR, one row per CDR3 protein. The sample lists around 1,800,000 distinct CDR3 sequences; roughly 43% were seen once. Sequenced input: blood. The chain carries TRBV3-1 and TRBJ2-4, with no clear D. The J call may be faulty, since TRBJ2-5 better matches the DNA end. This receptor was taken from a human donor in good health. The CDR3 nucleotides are TGTGCCAGCAGGGTTGGGGTGAAAGAGACCCAGTACTTC. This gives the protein CASRVGVKETQYF.